The clone carrying this TCR beta chain was picked up a small number of times. The antigen is unknown. TCRdb reprocessed the reads via MiXCR and lists one record per CDR3 protein. This sample carries about 60,000 distinct CDR3 sequences, roughly 50% of them seen once, and the ten largest clones take roughly 2.2%. This entry comes from a study of type 1 regulatory T cells. Study-wide background: T-allo10 is an in vitro-generated, Tr1-enriched CD4 T cell product specific for alloantigen. Study outcomes and limitations: Type 1 regulatory T cells had a more restricted TCR repertoire than non-type 1 regulatory T cells.

Germline CDR1 reads SGHTA; CDR2 reads FQGNSA. The V and J ends lost 6 bases and 1 base respectively, with 12 bases between them. There are 14 residues in the CDR3. The sample was cultured non-Tr1 T cells, either the whole culture or a sorted T cell fraction (not recorded which). The chain joins TRBV7-2 to TRBJ1-1, with unresolved D. This sequence was found in a human donor in good health. CDR3 DNA sequence: TGTGCCAGCAGACAAAGGGCTGGGAACACTGAAGCTTTCTTT. Amino acids: CASRQRAGNTEAFF.